Presented here are 19 T cell receptor beta chains from one specimen sequenced in a study of blood T cell repertoires in COVID-19. The data were produced by immunoSEQ multiplex PCR, yet TCRdb's version contains in-frame clones alone and is incomplete. The sample contains approximately 500,000 clones, more than 75% of which appear only once. Specimen: PBMCs or T cells enriched from blood (not recorded which). The receptor set was obtained from a woman in her 40s who had recovered from COVID-19.

The gene calls are TRBV4-1 and TRBJ1-2; TRBD1 aligns across 9 bases. The germline gives CDR1 MGHRA, CDR2 YSYEKL. This CDR3 has 15 residues. V shed 2 bases and J 8 bases; nucleotides not matched to a gene: 9. The CDR3 sequence is CASSQSSGTGWGYTF. CDR3 nucleotide sequence: TGCGCCAGCAGCCAATCGTCTGGGACAGGGTGGGGCTACACCTTC.

The V and J genes are TRBV5-1 and TRBJ2-1, with TRBD2 as a possible D gene (5 bases). Between the trimmed V and J ends, which lost 3 bases and 10 bases, there was a span of 17 bases. Looked up from germline, CDR1 is SGHRS and CDR2 is YFSETQ. The CDR3 runs 14 residues. This chain's CDR3 is CASSSQDSLREQFF. CDR3 coding DNA: TGCGCCAGCAGCTCCCAGGACTCACTTAGGGAGCAGTTCTTC.

The chain carries TRBV3-1 (or the pseudogene TRBV3-2) and TRBJ2-3; D might be TRBD2 (5 bases). Germline V gene sequence: CDR1 LGHDT, CDR2 YNNKEL (reference sequence). Deletions cut 0 bases from V and 4 bases from J, with 17 bases between. The CDR3 length is 17 residues. The CDR3 reads CASSQDRYRGSPDTQYF. CDR3 sequence (DNA): TGTGCCAGCAGCCAAGATCGATACCGAGGGAGTCCAGATACGCAGTATTTT.

Turning to this clone: Other DNA sequences from this sample encode an identical CDR3 as well. V gene TRBV2 combines with J gene TRBJ2-1, with D unclear. From germline, CDR1 is SNHLY and CDR2 FYNNEI. V was pared by 4 bases and J by 7 bases, with 5 bases between. The CDR3 extends over 11 amino acids. CDR3 region: CASSAYNEQFF. The CDR3 bases are TGTGCCAGCAGTGCTTATAATGAGCAGTTCTTC.

CDR3 loop: CASSLGQPIPYGYTF. The DNA for the CDR3 is TGTGCCAGCAGCTTGGGACAGCCTATTCCCTATGGCTACACCTTC. The gene calls are TRBV5-6 and TRBJ1-2, with a possible D match to TRBD1 (5 bases). The germline CDR1 and CDR2 sequences are SGHDT and YYEEEE. The CDR3 spans 15 residues. Trimming left V 0 bases short and J 4 bases short, with 13 bases between.

This clone was counted only a few times. J is TRBJ2-1 and V is TRBV30; tentatively, D is TRBD1 (6 bases). The germline V and J ends were trimmed by 8 bases and 4 bases, with 9 bases remaining between them. Germline CDR1 reads GTSNPN; CDR2 reads SVGIG (reference sequence). This CDR3 spans 11 amino acids. In nucleotides, the CDR3 is TGTGCCCGACAGGTTTACAATGAGCAGTTCTTC. This translates into CARQVYNEQFF.

The genes are TRBV3-1 (or the pseudogene TRBV3-2) and TRBJ1-1, with TRBD1 as a possible D gene (6 bases). Germline CDR1 is LGHDT and CDR2 is YNNKEL (reference sequence). The CDR3 extends over 13 amino acids. Deletions cut 0 bases from V and 10 bases from J, with 12 bases between. The chain's CDR3 is CASSQDLNRVAFF. The CDR3 region has the DNA TGTGCCAGCAGCCAAGATCTGAACAGGGTAGCTTTCTTT.

In its sample, this clone was seen once. The chain combines TRBV6-5 with TRBJ2-5; D perhaps matches TRBD1 (6 bases). Trimming removed 7 bases at V and 5 bases at J, with 8 bases between. The CDR3 has 11 residues. Germline CDR1 reads MNHEY; CDR2 reads SVGAGI. The CDR3 nucleotides are TGTGCCAGCACTAGGGGGGAGACCCAGTACTTC. Amino acid sequence: CASTRGETQYF.

The V and J genes are TRBV5-1 and TRBJ2-1; 9 bases align to TRBD2. Germline V lookup: CDR1 SGHRS, CDR2 YFSETQ. V was pared by 2 bases and J by 7 bases, with 10 bases of the junction left unmatched. This CDR3 region has 16 residues. The CDR3 here is CASSFQVAGGQNEQFF. CDR3 in DNA: TGCGCCAGCAGCTTCCAGGTGGCGGGAGGGCAGAATGAGCAGTTCTTC.

The chain combines TRBV4-1 with TRBJ1-2; possible D gene TRBD1, 5 bases. The CDR3 extends over 14 amino acids. Germline V gene data show CDR1 as MGHRA and CDR2 as YSYEKL. Between the trimmed V and J ends, which lost 0 bases and 8 bases, there was a span of 13 bases. CDR3 nucleotide sequence: TGCGCCAGCAGCCAAGAACCGACAGCCAACGGCTACACCTTC. Its translation: CASSQEPTANGYTF.

The chain joins TRBV18 to TRBJ1-6; D is unclear. The CDR3 length is 14 residues. Trimming took off 6 bases at V and 4 bases at J, with 10 bases between the two ends. From germline, CDR1 is KGHSH and CDR2 LQKENI. The CDR3 nucleotides read TGTGCCAGCTCTACGGCCGGGTATAATTCACCCCTCCACTTT. Translated: CASSTAGYNSPLHF.

The V call is TRBV27, the J call TRBJ1-1; the D is unclear. The CDR3 length is 16 residues. CDR1 is MNHEY, CDR2 SMNVEV, per germline (reference sequence). V was pared by 0 bases and J by 3 bases, with 14 bases between. CDR3 nucleotides: TGTGCCAGCAGTTTATCTCCTTCCCTGGCACACACTGAAGCTTTCTTT. Protein: CASSLSPSLAHTEAFF.

This rearrangement joins TRBV5-1 to TRBJ1-1; D not certain. Germline V lookup: CDR1 SGHRS, CDR2 YFSETQ. The CDR3 runs to 13 residues. V was shortened by 6 bases and J by 4 bases, with 13 bases between the two germline ends. CDR3 in amino acids: CASKPGDGTEAFF. The CDR3 region has the DNA TGCGCCAGCAAACCGGGAGACGGCACTGAAGCTTTCTTT.

J is TRBJ2-6 and V is TRBV6-2 or TRBV6-3; D remains unclear. V was pared by 0 bases and J by 0 bases, with 9 bases between. In germline, CDR1 is MNHEY, CDR2 SVGEGT. The CDR3 covers 17 residues. CDR3 protein: CASSYSFRRSGANVLTF. CDR3 coding DNA: TGTGCCAGCAGTTACTCGTTCAGGCGCTCTGGGGCCAACGTCCTGACTTTC.

V gene TRBV3-1 (or the pseudogene TRBV3-2) combines with J gene TRBJ1-2; D is uncertain. This CDR3 spans 16 amino acids. Germline CDR1 is LGHDT and CDR2 is YNNKEL (reference sequence). The ends were cut back, 0 bases at V and 2 bases at J, with 13 bases in the middle. CDR3 DNA: TGTGCCAGCAGCCAAGAGATGCCGGGAGCGAACTATGGCTACACCTTC. Residues: CASSQEMPGANYGYTF.

This clone was seen a single time. The chain combines TRBV11-3 with TRBJ2-1, with unresolved D. CDR1 SGHNT and CDR2 YENEEA come from the germline V gene. The CDR3 length is 13 residues. V lost 3 bases to trimming and J lost 5 bases, with 8 bases between them. The CDR3 is CASSFSSNNEQFF. The CDR3 coding sequence is TGTGCCAGCAGCTTTTCCTCTAACAATGAGCAGTTCTTC.

This sequence joins TRBV3-1 (or the pseudogene TRBV3-2) and TRBJ2-2, with 13 positions matching TRBD2. CDR1 is LGHDT, CDR2 YNNKEL, per germline (reference sequence). CDR3 length: 18 residues. J lost 3 bases, V lost 2 bases, and 6 bases had no gene match. The CDR3 region is CASSQTSGRATHTGELFF. The CDR3 DNA sequence: TGTGCCAGCAGCCAAACTAGCGGGAGGGCCACTCACACCGGGGAGCTGTTTTTT.

V and J are TRBV21-1 and TRBJ2-7; the table's D gene call, TRBD1, was not cross checked with the DNA. TRBV21-1 is a pseudogene segment. The CDR3 has 14 residues. The CDR3 is CASRRGQGSHEQYF. In DNA form, the CDR3 reads TGTGCCAGCAGGAGGGGACAGGGGTCTCACGAGCAGTACTTC.

This rearrangement joins TRBV6-5 to TRBJ2-5; 9 nucleotides agree with TRBD1. From germline, CDR1 is MNHEY and CDR2 SVGAGI. CDR3 length: 15 residues. V was clipped by 3 bases and J by 3 bases; unmatched bases: 5. Here the CDR3 DNA reads TGTGCCAGCAGTTATAACCGGGACAGGGAAGAGACCCAGTACTTC. Its protein is CASSYNRDREETQYF.